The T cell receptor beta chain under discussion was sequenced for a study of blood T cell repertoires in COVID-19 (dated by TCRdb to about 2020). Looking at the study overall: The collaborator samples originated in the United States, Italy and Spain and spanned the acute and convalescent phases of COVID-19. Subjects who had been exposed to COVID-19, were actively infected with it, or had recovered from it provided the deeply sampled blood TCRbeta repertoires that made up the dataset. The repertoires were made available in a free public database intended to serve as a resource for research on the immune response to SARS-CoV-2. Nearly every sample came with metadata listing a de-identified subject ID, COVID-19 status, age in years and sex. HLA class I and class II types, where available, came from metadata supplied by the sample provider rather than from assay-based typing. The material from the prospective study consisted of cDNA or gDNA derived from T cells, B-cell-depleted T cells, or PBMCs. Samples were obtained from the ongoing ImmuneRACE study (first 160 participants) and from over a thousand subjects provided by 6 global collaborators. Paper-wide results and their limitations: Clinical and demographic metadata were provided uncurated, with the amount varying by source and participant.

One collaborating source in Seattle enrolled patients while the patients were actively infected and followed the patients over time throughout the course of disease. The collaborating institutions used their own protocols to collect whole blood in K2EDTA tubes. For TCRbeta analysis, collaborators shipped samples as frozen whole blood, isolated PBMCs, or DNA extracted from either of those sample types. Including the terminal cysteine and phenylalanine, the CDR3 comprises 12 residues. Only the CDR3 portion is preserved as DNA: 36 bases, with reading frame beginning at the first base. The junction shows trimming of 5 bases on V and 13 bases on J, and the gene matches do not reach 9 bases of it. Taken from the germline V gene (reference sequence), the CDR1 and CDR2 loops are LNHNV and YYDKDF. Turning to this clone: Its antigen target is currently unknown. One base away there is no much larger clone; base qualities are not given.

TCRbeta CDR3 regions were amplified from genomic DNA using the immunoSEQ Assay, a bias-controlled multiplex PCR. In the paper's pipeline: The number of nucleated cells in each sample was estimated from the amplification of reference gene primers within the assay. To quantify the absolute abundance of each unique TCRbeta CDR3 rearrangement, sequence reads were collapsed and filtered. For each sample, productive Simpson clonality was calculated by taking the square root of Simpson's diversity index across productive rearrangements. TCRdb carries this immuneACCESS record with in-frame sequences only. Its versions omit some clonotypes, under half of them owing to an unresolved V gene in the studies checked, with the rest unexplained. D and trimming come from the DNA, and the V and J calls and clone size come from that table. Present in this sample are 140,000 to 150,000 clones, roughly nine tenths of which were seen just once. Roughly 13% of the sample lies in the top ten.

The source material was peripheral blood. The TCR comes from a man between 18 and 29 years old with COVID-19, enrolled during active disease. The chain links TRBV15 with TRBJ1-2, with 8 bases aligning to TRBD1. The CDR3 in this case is CATSVTGGMSTF. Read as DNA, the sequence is TGTGCCACCAGCGTAACAGGGGGGATGAGCACCTTC. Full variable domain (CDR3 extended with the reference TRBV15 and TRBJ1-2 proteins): DAMVIQNPRYQVTQFGKPVTLSCSQTLNHNVMYWYQQKSSQAPKLLFHYYDKDFNNEADTPDNFQSRRPNTSFCFLDIRSPGLGDTAMYLCATSVTGGMSTFGSGTRLTVV.